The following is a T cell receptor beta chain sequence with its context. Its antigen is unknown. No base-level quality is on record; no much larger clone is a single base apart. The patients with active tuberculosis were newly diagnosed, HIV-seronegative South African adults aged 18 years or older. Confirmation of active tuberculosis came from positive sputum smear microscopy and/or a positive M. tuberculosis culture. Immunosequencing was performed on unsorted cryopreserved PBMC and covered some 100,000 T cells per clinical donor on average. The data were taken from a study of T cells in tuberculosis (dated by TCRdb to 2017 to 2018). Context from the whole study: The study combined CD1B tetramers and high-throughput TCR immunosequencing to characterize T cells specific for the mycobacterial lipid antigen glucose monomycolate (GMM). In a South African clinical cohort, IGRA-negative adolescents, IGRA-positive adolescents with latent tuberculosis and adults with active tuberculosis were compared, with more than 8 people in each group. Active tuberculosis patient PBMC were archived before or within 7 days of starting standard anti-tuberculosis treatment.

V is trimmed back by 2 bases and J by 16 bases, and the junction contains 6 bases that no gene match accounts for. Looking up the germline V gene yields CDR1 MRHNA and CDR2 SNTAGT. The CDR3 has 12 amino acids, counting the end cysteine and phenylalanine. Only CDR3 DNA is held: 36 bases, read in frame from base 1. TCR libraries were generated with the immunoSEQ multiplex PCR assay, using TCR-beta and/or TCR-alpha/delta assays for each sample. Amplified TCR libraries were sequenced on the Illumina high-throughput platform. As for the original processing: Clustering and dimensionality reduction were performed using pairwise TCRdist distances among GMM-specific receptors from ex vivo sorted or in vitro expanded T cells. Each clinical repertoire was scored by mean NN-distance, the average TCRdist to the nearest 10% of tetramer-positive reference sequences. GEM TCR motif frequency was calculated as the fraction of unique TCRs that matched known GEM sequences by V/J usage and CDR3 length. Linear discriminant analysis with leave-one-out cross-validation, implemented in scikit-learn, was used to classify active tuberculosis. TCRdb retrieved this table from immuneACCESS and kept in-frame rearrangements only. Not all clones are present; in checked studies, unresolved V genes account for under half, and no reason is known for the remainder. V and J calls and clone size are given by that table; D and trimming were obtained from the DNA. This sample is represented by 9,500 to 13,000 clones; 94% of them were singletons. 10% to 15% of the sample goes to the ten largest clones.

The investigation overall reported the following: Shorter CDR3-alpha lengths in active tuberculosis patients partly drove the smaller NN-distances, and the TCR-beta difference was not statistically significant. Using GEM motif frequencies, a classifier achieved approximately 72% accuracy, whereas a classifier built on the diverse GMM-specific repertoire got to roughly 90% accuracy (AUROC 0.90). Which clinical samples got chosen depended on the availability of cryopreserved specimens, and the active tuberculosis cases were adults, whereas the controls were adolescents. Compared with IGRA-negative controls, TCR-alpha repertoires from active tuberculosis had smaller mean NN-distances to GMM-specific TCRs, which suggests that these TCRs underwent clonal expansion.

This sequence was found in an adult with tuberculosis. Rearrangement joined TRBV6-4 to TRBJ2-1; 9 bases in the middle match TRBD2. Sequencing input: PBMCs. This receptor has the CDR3 CASSDGLAGTFF. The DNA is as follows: TGTGCCAGCAGTGACGGCCTAGCGGGGACATTCTTC.